This T cell receptor beta chain was sequenced during a study of blood T cell repertoires in COVID-19. Study at large: Samples taken during acute and convalescent COVID-19 were collected in the United States, Italy and Spain.

Generated by immunoSEQ multiplex PCR, the TCRdb table keeps only in-frame clones and is missing some. The sample lists approximately 36,000 clones, 81% occurring once. Input material: peripheral blood. The sequence was collected from a human donor in a cohort sampled during active or convalescent COVID-19. The donor label of this sample is uncertain.

The CDR3 loop reads CASSARMTSGSGFAGELFF. The DNA for the CDR3 is TGTGCCAGCAGCGCCCGGATGACTAGCGGGAGTGGGTTCGCCGGGGAGCTGTTTTTT. The chain has TRBV9 and TRBJ2-2; 12 bases agree with TRBD2. The CDR3 is made up of 19 amino acids. The germline V gene has CDR1 SGDLS and CDR2 YYNGEE. Trimming took 3 bases from V and 6 from J; bases not matched to a gene: 15.